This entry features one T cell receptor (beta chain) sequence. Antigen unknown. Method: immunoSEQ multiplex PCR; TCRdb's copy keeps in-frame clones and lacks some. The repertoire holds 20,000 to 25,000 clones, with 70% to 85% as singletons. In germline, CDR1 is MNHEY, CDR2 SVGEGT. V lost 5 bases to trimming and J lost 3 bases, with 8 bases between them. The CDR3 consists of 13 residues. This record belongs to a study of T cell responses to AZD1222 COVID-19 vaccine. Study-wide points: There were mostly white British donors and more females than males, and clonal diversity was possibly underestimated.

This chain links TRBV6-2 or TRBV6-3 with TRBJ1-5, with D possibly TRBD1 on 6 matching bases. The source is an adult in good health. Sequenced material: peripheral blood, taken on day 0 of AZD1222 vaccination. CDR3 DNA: TGTGCCAGCAGTACAGGGCTCAATCAGCCCCAGCATTTT. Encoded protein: CASSTGLNQPQHF.